The present T cell receptor (beta chain) was sequenced within a study of early stage breast cancer tumors. Study in general: Most invasive tumors, about 75% of the 16, were ER+/PR+/HER2-. General study points: In about 85% of the 16 patients, blood comparison separated tumor from normal breast.

The adjacent normal breast tissue was taken roughly 1.8-4.5 cm from the tumor. Concerning this clone: Its antigen is still unknown.

V was clipped by 6 bases and J by 7 bases; unmatched bases: 12. Per germline, CDR1 KGHSH and CDR2 LQKENI. This CDR3 contains 15 residues. The assay was immunoSEQ multiplex PCR, and TCRdb's table has in-frame clones only and misses some. Of 9,000 to 9,500 clones in the sample, 70% to 80% were seen once. The TCR comes from a person aged 60 to 70 with breast cancer. V gene TRBV18 combines with J gene TRBJ2-1, with TRBD2 matching 7 bases. Sequenced input: normal breast tissue next to the tumor. CDR3 nucleotide sequence: TGTGCCAGCTCCCAAGGGACTAACCGGGGAAATGAGCAGTTCTTC. This encodes CASSQGTNRGNEQFF.